This T cell receptor (beta chain) was identified during a study of OX40 agonist ivuxolimab in advanced cancers. Germline CDR1 is SGDLS and CDR2 is YYNGEE. The CDR3 runs to 13 residues. V was clipped by 4 bases and J by 5 bases; unmatched bases: 5. TCRdb keeps only in-frame clones here, not all; method: immunoSEQ multiplex PCR. In the table there are 9,500 to 13,000 clones, less than 90% of which are singletons. Sequenced here: CD4+ or CD8+ T cells sorted from blood, sampled in a trial of the OX40 agonist ivuxolimab. The clonotype originates from an adult with an advanced solid tumor such as melanoma, head and neck, liver or kidney cancer. The V call is TRBV9, the J call TRBJ1-1; 7 positions agree with TRBD1. CDR3 nucleotides: TGTGCCAGCAGCCCCAGGGGGGGAACTGAAGCTTTCTTT. Protein product: CASSPRGGTEAFF.